A single sample is the source of the 27 T cell receptor beta chains below, sequenced in a study of cytomegalovirus exposure and HLA in healthy donors. The PCR had 60 Vbeta and 13 Jbeta primers. TCRdb keeps only in-frame clones here, not all; method: immunoSEQ multiplex PCR. The sample consists of 55,000 to 75,000 clones, about two thirds of them appearing once. Sequenced input: PBMCs. The source of these receptors is a man between 35 and 55 years old in good health and CMV-seropositive.

CDR3 coding DNA: TGTGCCAGCAGCTTAGTTACCGGTTCCTACGAGCAGTACTTC. Protein: CASSLVTGSYEQYF. The rearrangement uses TRBV11-2 and TRBJ2-7; D not resolved. Trimming took off 1 base at V and 1 base at J, with 8 bases between the two ends. Germline V gene lookup returns CDR1 SGHAT and CDR2 FQNNGV. The CDR3 covers 14 residues. Combining the CDR3 with reference TRBV11-2 and TRBJ2-7 gives the whole variable domain EAGVAQSPRYKIIEKRQSVAFWCNPISGHATLYWYQQILGQGPKLLIQFQNNGVVDDSQLPKDRFSAERLKGVDSTLKIQPAKLEDSAVYLCASSLVTGSYEQYFGPGTRLTVT.

This chain joins TRBV2 and TRBJ2-2, with D tentatively TRBD1 (5 bases). V was trimmed by 3 bases and J by 0 bases, leaving 11 bases between them. Germline V lookup: CDR1 SNHLY, CDR2 FYNNEI. The CDR3 consists of 16 residues. As DNA, the CDR3 is TGTGCCAGCAGTGACAGGGCCGTTGCGAACACCGGGGAGCTGTTTTTT. It encodes CASSDRAVANTGELFF.

This clone was counted a few times. In the same sample, other DNA sequences code for this CDR3. This chain uses TRBV7-8 with TRBJ2-2, with TRBD1 matching 7 bases. Trimming removed 1 base from V and 2 bases from J; junction bases left unmatched: 4. The CDR3 runs 16 residues. CDR1 is SGHVS and CDR2 is FQNEAQ in the germline V gene. Here the CDR3 DNA reads TGTGCCAGCAGCTTAGGCCCAGGGGGAAACACCGGGGAGCTGTTTTTT. Translating it yields CASSLGPGGNTGELFF. Using reference TRBV7-8 and TRBJ2-2 for the parts outside the CDR3, the full variable domain is GAGVSQSPRYKVAKRGQDVALRCDPISGHVSLFWYQQALGQGPEFLTYFQNEAQLDKSGLPSDRFFAERPEGSVSTLKIQRTQQEDSAVYLCASSLGPGGNTGELFFGEGSRLTVL.

J is TRBJ1-1 and V is TRBV30, with D hard to call. V gave up 0 bases and J gave up 1 base, with 6 bases separating them. Germline loops: CDR1 GTSNPN, CDR2 SVGIG (reference sequence). The CDR3 is made up of 13 amino acids. CDR3 loop: CAWSVQSNTEAFF. Here the CDR3 DNA reads TGTGCCTGGAGTGTACAGTCGAACACTGAAGCTTTCTTT.

The genes are TRBV15 and TRBJ1-2, with D perhaps matching TRBD1 (6 bases). Trimming pared 3 bases from V and 8 bases from J, leaving 16 bases between. There are 14 residues in the CDR3. CDR1 is LNHNV and CDR2 is YYDKDF in the germline V gene (reference sequence). CDR3 region: CATSREMQGTGYTF. The CDR3 DNA reads as TGTGCCACCAGCAGGGAAATGCAGGGGACAGGCTACACCTTC. Drawing the rest from reference TRBV15 and TRBJ1-2, the complete variable domain is DAMVIQNPRYQVTQFGKPVTLSCSQTLNHNVMYWYQQKSSQAPKLLFHYYDKDFNNEADTPDNFQSRRPNTSFCFLDIRSPGLGDTAMYLCATSREMQGTGYTFGSGTRLTVV.

This clone was observed a handful of times. CDR3 loop: CASSLQKNTEAFF. In nucleotides, the CDR3 is TGTGCCAGCAGCCTTCAGAAGAACACTGAAGCTTTCTTT. V and J are TRBV13 and TRBJ1-1; D ambiguous. The germline V gene has CDR1 PRHDT and CDR2 FYEKMQ (reference sequence). CDR3 size: 13 residues. V was shortened by 5 bases and J by 1 base, with 8 bases between the two germline ends.

CDR3 region: CASSLDSFNYGYTF. The CDR3 nucleotides are TGCGCCAGCAGCCTGGACAGCTTTAACTATGGCTACACCTTC. The gene calls are TRBV4-1 and TRBJ1-2, with TRBD1 as a possible D gene (6 bases). V dropped 4 bases and J dropped 1 base, with 10 bases sitting between them. This CDR3 has 14 amino acids. CDR1 is MGHRA, CDR2 YSYEKL, per germline.

Of note for this clone: The sample has other DNA sequences that encode this CDR3 too. The chain combines TRBV7-9 with TRBJ2-7; a possible D gene is TRBD1 (6 bases). This CDR3 region has 12 residues. Trimming took off 1 base at V and 7 bases at J, with 8 bases between the two ends. CDR1 and CDR2 from the germline V gene are SEHNR and FQNEAQ (reference sequence). The CDR3 DNA is TGTGCCAGCAGCTTAGTAAGGGGGGAGCAGTACTTC. Translating gives CASSLVRGEQYF.

V and J are TRBV20-1 and TRBJ2-4; D perhaps matches TRBD1 (5 bases). Trimming took off 5 bases at V and 8 bases at J, with 7 bases between the two ends. The CDR3 is 10 amino acids. The germline gives CDR1 DFQATT, CDR2 SNEGSKA (reference sequence). CDR3 sequence (DNA): TGCAGTGCTGGCAGGGACATTCAGTACTTC. Translation: CSAGRDIQYF.

This clone was seen a few times. This rearrangement joins TRBV7-2 to TRBJ1-2, with D possibly being TRBD1 (5 bases). V lost 2 bases and J 8 bases, leaving 21 bases between the germline ends. Germline lookup yields CDR1 SGHTA and CDR2 FQGNSA. The CDR3 runs 16 residues. CDR3 nucleotide sequence: TGTGCCAGCAGCTTACACACAGGAGCGCTTAGGCGGGGCTACACCTTC. As protein: CASSLHTGALRRGYTF.

This chain joins TRBV6-5 and TRBJ2-3; the D gene is possibly TRBD2 (6 bases). Germline assignment: CDR1 MNHEY and CDR2 SVGAGI. V was clipped by 6 bases and J by 2 bases, with 9 bases between them. The CDR3 totals 13 residues. CDR3 sequence: CASSGSNTDTQYF. The CDR3 nucleotides read TGTGCCAGCAGCGGGAGCAACACAGATACGCAGTATTTT.

This chain links TRBV28 with TRBJ1-3; D remains ambiguous. The CDR3 runs to 11 residues. The germline V gene has CDR1 MDHEN and CDR2 SYDVKM. The V and J ends lost 8 bases and 0 bases respectively, with 2 bases between them. The CDR3 coding sequence is TGTGCCAGCCACTCTGGAAACACCATATATTTT. This encodes CASHSGNTIYF.

The chain uses TRBV2 and TRBJ1-6, with 7 positions matching TRBD1. Germline values: CDR1 SNHLY, CDR2 FYNNEI. This CDR3 is built from 13 residues. Trimming removed 2 bases from V and 8 bases from J; junction bases left unmatched: 0. The CDR3 sequence: CASSETGDSPLHF. The CDR3 DNA is TGTGCCAGCAGTGAAACAGGGGATTCACCCCTCCACTTT.

This clone was detected once. This chain uses TRBV2 with TRBJ2-3; 11 bases map to TRBD2. CDR1 and CDR2 (germline): SNHLY, FYNNEI. The J segment lost 8 bases and the V segment lost 6 bases, leaving 4 bases of the junction unmatched. This CDR3 comprises 13 residues. In DNA form, the CDR3 reads TGTGCCAGCAGACTAGCGGGGGACCCTACGCAGTATTTT. The encoded protein is CASRLAGDPTQYF.

This chain joins TRBV19 and TRBJ2-7, with 10 positions matching TRBD1. The CDR3 is 15 residues long. V lost 5 bases, J lost 7 bases, and 11 bases stayed unmatched. Germline assignment: CDR1 LNHDA and CDR2 SQIVND (reference sequence). CDR3 region: CASSSPGRTGGEQYF. In DNA form, the CDR3 reads TGTGCCAGTAGTTCCCCGGGTAGGACAGGGGGAGAGCAGTACTTC.

This clone was recorded a few times. The chain recombines TRBV7-5 with TRBJ1-5. TRBV7-5 is assigned pseudogene status. This CDR3 has 17 amino acids. The CDR3 spells CARSPLGGPEWLQPQHF. DNA of the CDR3: TGTGCCAGAAGCCCCCTGGGAGGGCCAGAATGGCTTCAGCCCCAGCATTTT.

In this sample, this clone turned up once. The chain recombines TRBV7-2 with TRBJ2-1, with D perhaps matching TRBD1 (6 bases). CDR1 is SGHTA and CDR2 is FQGNSA in the germline V gene. The V end was cut by 5 bases, the J end by 0 bases, with 8 bases between. This CDR3 is built from 14 residues. CDR3 sequence: CASSGQSSYNEQFF. The DNA of the CDR3 is TGTGCCAGCAGCGGACAGAGCTCCTACAATGAGCAGTTCTTC. Full variable domain (missing parts from reference TRBV7-2 and TRBJ2-1): GAGVSQSPSNKVTEKGKDVELRCDPISGHTALYWYRQSLGQGLEFLIYFQGNSAPDKSGLPSDRFSAERTGGSVSTLTIQRTQQEDSAVYLCASSGQSSYNEQFFGPGTRLTVL.

This clone has a handful of counts. The chain employs TRBV7-6 and TRBJ2-7; 7 positions agree with TRBD1. The J segment lost 4 bases and the V segment lost 4 bases, leaving 7 bases of the junction unmatched. Germline V gene sequence: CDR1 SGHVS, CDR2 FNYEAQ. The CDR3 loop spans 14 amino acids. CDR3: CASSSKAGGYEQYF. In DNA, the CDR3 is TGTGCCAGCAGCTCAAAAGCAGGGGGATACGAGCAGTACTTC. Full variable domain (missing parts from reference TRBV7-6 and TRBJ2-7): GAGVSQSPRYKVTKRGQDVALRCDPISGHVSLYWYRQALGQGPEFLTYFNYEAQQDKSGLPNDRFSAERPEGSISTLTIQRTEQRDSAMYRCASSSKAGGYEQYFGPGTRLTVT.

This rearrangement joins TRBV7-8 to TRBJ2-2, with 12 bases aligning to TRBD2. This CDR3 comprises 17 residues. CDR1 is SGHVS, CDR2 FQNEAQ, per germline. The V gene end was trimmed by 1 base and the J gene end by 6 bases; junction bases not matched to a gene: 6. CDR3 nucleotide sequence: TGTGCCAGCAGCTTAGGTCTAGCGGGAGGGCCAGCCGGGGAGCTGTTTTTT. Encoded protein: CASSLGLAGGPAGELFF. The full variable domain, completed using reference TRBV7-8 and TRBJ2-2, is GAGVSQSPRYKVAKRGQDVALRCDPISGHVSLFWYQQALGQGPEFLTYFQNEAQLDKSGLPSDRFFAERPEGSVSTLKIQRTQQEDSAVYLCASSLGLAGGPAGELFFGEGSRLTVL.

This clone has only one observation. The chain uses TRBV19 and TRBJ1-2; 7 bases align to TRBD1. CDR3 length: 14 residues. Trimming cost V 4 bases and J 4 bases; bases outside gene matches: 6. The germline gives CDR1 LNHDA, CDR2 SQIVND (reference sequence). The CDR3 spells CASSTGTDAYGYTF. CDR3 in DNA: TGTGCCAGTAGTACGGGGACAGATGCCTATGGCTACACCTTC.

This chain connects TRBV2 to TRBJ1-1, with D perhaps TRBD1 (5 bases). Trimming removed 8 bases at V and 1 base at J, with 11 bases between. Germline CDR1 SNHLY, CDR2 FYNNEI. CDR3 size: 13 residues. The CDR3 bases are TGTGCCAGCCCCAGGGCAAGGAACACTGAAGCTTTCTTT. This translates into CASPRARNTEAFF.

The rearrangement uses TRBV6-5 and TRBJ1-2, with unresolved D. There are 13 residues in the CDR3. Trimming left V 2 bases short and J 5 bases short, with 9 bases between. CDR1 and CDR2 (germline): MNHEY, SVGAGI. The CDR3 sequence: CASSYPAGYGYTF. CDR3 DNA sequence: TGTGCCAGCAGTTACCCCGCGGGATATGGCTACACCTTC.

This sequence joins TRBV18 and TRBJ2-7; 9 bases are a match to TRBD1. This CDR3 contains 15 residues. Germline V gene sequence: CDR1 KGHSH, CDR2 LQKENI. V lost 4 bases, J lost 5 bases, and 9 bases stayed unmatched. This chain's CDR3 is CASSLRDREFNEQYF. CDR3 coding DNA: TGTGCCAGCTCACTTCGGGACAGGGAATTCAACGAGCAGTACTTC.

This clone has a single count. This chain joins TRBV5-1 and TRBJ2-1, with 10 bases that match TRBD2. The CDR3 runs to 17 residues. Unmatched junction bases numbered 13, after V lost 4 bases and J lost 6 bases. Germline CDR1 and CDR2: SGHRS and YFSETQ. The CDR3 reads CASSHPQQGLASNEQFF. The CDR3, as DNA: TGCGCCAGCAGCCATCCGCAGCAGGGACTAGCGAGCAATGAGCAGTTCTTC. Using reference TRBV5-1 and TRBJ2-1 for the parts outside the CDR3, the full variable domain is KAGVTQTPRYLIKTRGQQVTLSCSPISGHRSVSWYQQTPGQGLQFLFEYFSETQRNKGNFPGRFSGRQFSNSRSEMNVSTLELGDSALYLCASSHPQQGLASNEQFFGPGTRLTVL.

J is TRBJ2-7 and V is TRBV7-9; possible D gene TRBD1, 6 bases. There are 18 residues in the CDR3. Per the germline V gene, CDR1 is SEHNR and CDR2 is FQNEAQ (reference sequence). Trimming left V 2 bases short and J 0 bases short, with 20 bases between. CDR3 sequence: CASSLRRWGQGYSYEQYF. The CDR3 nucleotides read TGTGCCAGCAGCTTACGGCGCTGGGGGCAGGGGTACTCCTACGAGCAGTACTTC.

This chain joins TRBV9 and TRBJ2-4; 8 bases are a match to TRBD1. Germline assignment: CDR1 SGDLS and CDR2 YYNGEE. With V trimmed by 3 bases and J by 5 bases, 1 base remained unmatched. CDR3 length: 13 residues. CDR3 amino acids: CASSAGQENIQYF. For the CDR3, the DNA is TGTGCCAGCAGCGCGGGACAGGAAAACATTCAGTACTTC.

This clone was detected once. The J gene is TRBJ1-1, the V gene TRBV11-3; TRBD1 matches 8 bases. This CDR3 has 17 residues. The J segment lost 3 bases and the V segment lost 4 bases, leaving 13 bases of the junction unmatched. Per germline, CDR1 SGHNT and CDR2 YENEEA. The CDR3 region has the DNA TGTGCCAGCAGCTCTGAGGGACAGGTAGTTTCGGACACTGAAGCTTTCTTT. Translated, it gives CASSSEGQVVSDTEAFF.